This T cell receptor (beta chain) comes out of a study of cytomegalovirus exposure and HLA in healthy donors. PCR was performed using 60 Vbeta and 13 Jbeta primers. The method was immunoSEQ multiplex PCR; TCRdb's version includes in-frame clones alone and lacks a portion of them. The sample has more than 110,000 clones, approximately 80% seen once. CDR3 size: 14 residues. Germline CDR1 and CDR2: SGHRS and YFSETQ. J gave up 8 bases and V 5 bases, and 10 bases lay outside the gene matches. The receptor was derived from a man over 45 in good health and CMV-seronegative. V and J are TRBV5-1 and TRBJ1-2, with TRBD1 matching 9 bases. Material: PBMCs. The CDR3 region has the DNA TGCGCCAGCAGTCCAGAACAGGGGGCATGGGGCTACACCTTC. This gives the protein CASSPEQGAWGYTF.